This T cell receptor (beta chain) was found in a study of cytomegalovirus exposure and HLA in healthy donors. Study at large: An early data release held approximately 80 million unique TCRs from HLA-typed donors.

CDR1 and CDR2 from the germline V gene are SEHNR and FQNEAQ (reference sequence). The CDR3 runs to 12 residues. In regard to this clone: A junction boundary mismatches the germline segment, possibly from a read error.

The PCR made use of 60 Vbeta and 13 Jbeta primers. Data came from immunoSEQ multiplex PCR; TCRdb stores just in-frame clones and leaves some out. The data show about 190,000 clones, 87% seen once. The clonotype comes from a boy between 2 and 15 years old in good health and CMV-seronegative. Input material: PBMCs. This chain uses TRBV7-9 with TRBJ2-1; 9 nucleotides match TRBD2. The CDR3 DNA sequence: TGTGCCAGCAGCATAGCGGGAGTTGAGCAGTTCTTC. Protein: CASSIAGVEQFF.